This entry features one T cell receptor beta chain sequence. Its antigen target is currently unknown. No quality values exist for individual bases; no much larger clone is one base distant. Libraries were made using the immunoSEQ multiplex PCR assay. Regarding the original processing steps: A statistical classification framework was built for diagnosing cytomegalovirus status from the catalog of TCR beta chain sequences. The table comes from immuneACCESS by way of TCRdb, which keeps in-frame sequences with V and J called. Part of the clones is missing from these tables; in studies checked, under half for an unresolved V gene and the rest for unknown reasons. V, J and clone size reflect that table, while D and trimming were determined from the DNA. This sample lists 250,000 to 350,000 clones; roughly 90% were detected once. Around 0.88% of the sample rests with the top ten. The donors were included in the validation cohort of some 110 subjects, a group kept apart from the roughly 700-subject first cohort.

Looking up the germline V gene (reference sequence) yields CDR1 MNHEY and CDR2 SMNVEV. Trimming removed 2 bases from V and 2 bases from J, leaving 13 bases between the germline ends. The CDR3 goes from the cysteine to the phenylalanine over 16 residues. Just the 48-base CDR3 DNA is kept, in frame starting at base 1. The data were obtained in a study of cytomegalovirus exposure and HLA in healthy donors (dated by TCRdb to the late 2010s). Turning to the overall study: According to a later analysis, the roughly 120 validation repertoires were produced on the same platform as the roughly 600 repertoires of the first cohort. The study aimed to test whether cataloging public T cell receptors could reveal signatures of past pathogen exposure. In addition to the first cohort of approximately 670 subjects, a separate validation cohort of 120 different subjects was used. High-throughput TCR immunosequencing, statistical association of individual TCRs with disease status, and machine learning were combined to predict cytomegalovirus infection status.

Findings and caveats that apply to the study as a whole: The study gave a list of roughly 150 TCR beta chains associated with cytomegalovirus. Cytomegalovirus status was reported to be diagnosed by the classifier with high specificity and sensitivity in both the original and validation cohorts. It was suggested by the authors that the approach could potentially be generalized to other disease states and immunological phenotypes. While some public TCRs were present in many individuals, most TCR sequences turned up only very rarely across donors. A few of the identified cytomegalovirus-associated TCR beta chains were confirmed in vitro to be specific for cytomegalovirus antigens. The validation cohort had no HLA typing available for a later analysis, so co-occurrence within that cohort was assessed over all 110 or so repertoires. Subsequent analysis determined that TCRs grouped into clusters in the first cohort also showed a tendency toward co-occurrence across the 120 validation repertoires, and 90% to 95% of cluster scores exceeded 0.

Here the chain combines TRBV27 and TRBJ1-5, with TRBD1 as a weak D call on 5 bases. Sequencing was done on a sample of PBMCs. The sequence was collected from a man younger than 45 in good health and CMV-seronegative. This receptor carries the CDR3 CASSLIGVLGNQPQHF. The sequenced DNA: TGTGCCAGCAGTTTAATAGGGGTTCTGGGCAATCAGCCCCAGCATTTT.